The clone carrying this T cell receptor (beta chain) was picked up a small number of times. Antigen specificity is unknown. This entry belongs to a study of T cells in Graves' hyperthyroidism and ophthalmopathy. Using RNA transcripts as the source, TCR beta CDR3 regions were amplified. An initial round of RT-PCR targeting the TCR CDR3 relied on the HTBI primer set. TCRdb re-called the multiplex PCR reads through MiXCR, storing one row per CDR3 protein. Of approximately 560,000 distinct CDR3 sequences in the sample, around 46% are singletons; the top ten hold roughly 8.2%. The study, taken as a whole, reports: Most thyroid clonotypes expanded above 0.001 were also detected in blood.

Orbital computed tomography and thyroid ultrasound, together with serum TRAb and thyroxine and clinical symptoms, were used for diagnoses. V dropped 3 bases and J dropped 5 bases, with 16 bases sitting between them. This CDR3 spans 16 amino acids. The source material was peripheral blood or thyroid tissue (not recorded which). The chain employs TRBV7-1 and TRBJ2-2; possible D gene TRBD2, 7 bases. TRBV7-1 is known as an ORF, though its function is uncertain. The TCR was taken from a woman younger than 35 with Graves' hyperthyroidism. The CDR3 DNA sequence: TGTGCCAGCAGCTCGGGGGGGCCGAGGACTACCGGGGAGCTGTTTTTT. Translation gives CASSSGGPRTTGELFF.